This T cell receptor (beta chain) emerged from a study of cytomegalovirus exposure and HLA in healthy donors. PCR involved 60 Vbeta and 13 Jbeta primers. The data were produced by immunoSEQ multiplex PCR, yet TCRdb's version contains in-frame clones alone and is incomplete. The table lists over 100,000 clones, approximately 75% of them singletons. Worth noting for this clone: Its antigen is unidentified.

Findings and caveats of the study: Presence/absence analyses rested on an assumption that sequencing depth was roughly uniform across donors.

Between the trimmed V and J ends, which lost 0 bases and 4 bases, there was a span of 10 bases. Germline CDR1 is LGHNA and CDR2 is YSLEER. The CDR3 is made up of 15 amino acids. The sequencing input was PBMCs. The receptor was isolated from a male donor in good health and CMV-seronegative. This chain joins TRBV4-3 and TRBJ1-3, with a possible D match to TRBD1 (5 bases). CDR3 coding DNA: TGCGCCAGCAGCCAAGATTTACGGGGGGGAAACACCATATATTTT. This codes for CASSQDLRGGNTIYF.